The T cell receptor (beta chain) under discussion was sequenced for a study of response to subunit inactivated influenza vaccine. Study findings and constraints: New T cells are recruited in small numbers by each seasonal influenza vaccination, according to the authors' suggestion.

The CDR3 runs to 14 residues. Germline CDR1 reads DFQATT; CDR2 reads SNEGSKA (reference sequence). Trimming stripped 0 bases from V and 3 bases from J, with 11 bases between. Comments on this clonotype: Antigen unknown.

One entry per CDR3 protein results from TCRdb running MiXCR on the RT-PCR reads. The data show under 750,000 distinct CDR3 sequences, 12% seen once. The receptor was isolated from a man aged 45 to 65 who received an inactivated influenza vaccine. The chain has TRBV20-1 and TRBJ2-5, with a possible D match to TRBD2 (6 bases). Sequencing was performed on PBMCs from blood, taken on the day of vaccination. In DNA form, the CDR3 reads TGCAGTGCTAGAGAGGGAGGCACAGAAGAGACCCAGTACTTC. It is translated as CSAREGGTEETQYF.